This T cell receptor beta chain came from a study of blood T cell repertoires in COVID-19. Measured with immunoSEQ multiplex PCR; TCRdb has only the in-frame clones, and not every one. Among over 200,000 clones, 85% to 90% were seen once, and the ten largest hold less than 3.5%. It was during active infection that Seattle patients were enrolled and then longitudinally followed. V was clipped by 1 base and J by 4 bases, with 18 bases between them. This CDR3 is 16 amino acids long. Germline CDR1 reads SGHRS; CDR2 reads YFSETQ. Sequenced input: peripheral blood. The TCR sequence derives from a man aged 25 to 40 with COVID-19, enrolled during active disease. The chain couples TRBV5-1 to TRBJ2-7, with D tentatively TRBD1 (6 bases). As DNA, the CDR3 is TGCGCCAGCAGCTTGACTCCTGGACAGATAGGGTACGAGCAGTACTTC. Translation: CASSLTPGQIGYEQYF.